A selection of T cell receptor beta chains follows, all from one sample in a study of CD8 T cells in ankylosing spondylitis. Each CDR3 protein is one row after TCRdb ran MiXCR on the 5' RACE reads. The sample lists roughly 190,000 distinct CDR3 sequences; roughly 13% were seen once. The specimen sequenced was blood, either unsorted or a sorted T cell fraction (not recorded which). The receptors stem from a male donor with ankylosing spondylitis or in good health (not recorded which). The CDR3 runs from the conserved cysteine through the conserved F or W. The D gene is left open where the match is weak. Rows may omit the clone size; those that give it use once, few, many or a size class.

J,size,V,D,CDR3,DNA
TRBJ2-1,NA,TRBV5-1,TRBD2,CASSPRAGGPGNEQFF,TGCGCCAGCAGCCCGAGGGCGGGAGGGCCCGGCAATGAGCAGTTCTTC
TRBJ2-2,few,TRBV4-2,NA,CASSQDLGGELFF,TGTGCCAGCAGCCAAGATCTCGGGGGGGAGCTGTTTTTT
TRBJ2-7,NA,TRBV6-5,NA,CASSFVAGYYEQYF,TGTGCCAGCAGTTTCGTTGCGGGGTACTACGAGCAGTACTTC
TRBJ2-1,few,TRBV4-1,NA,CASTYAVSSYNEQFF,TGCGCCAGCACCTACGCGGTGAGCTCCTACAATGAGCAGTTCTTC
TRBJ1-1,NA,TRBV7-9,NA,CAITKVNTEAFF,TGTGCCATCACGAAGGTGAACACTGAAGCTTTCTTT
TRBJ2-7,many,TRBV4-1,TRBD1,CASSQGTGTGSFHEQYF,TGCGCCAGCAGCCAAGGAACCGGGACAGGGAGTTTCCACGAGCAGTACTTC
TRBJ2-5,few,TRBV3-1,NA,CASSQDQGSQETQYF,TGTGCCAGCAGCCAAGATCAGGGGAGCCAAGAGACCCAGTACTTC
TRBJ2-7,few,TRBV5-6,TRBD2,CASSLAGGNSYEQYF,TGTGCCAGCAGTTTAGCGGGAGGTAACTCCTACGAGCAGTACTTC
TRBJ2-3,NA,TRBV6-5,NA,CASSYPGDTQYF,TGTGCCAGCAGTTACCCGGGTGATACGCAGTATTTT
TRBJ1-6,NA,TRBV27,NA,CASSFGDYSPLHF,TGTGCCAGCAGTTTCGGCGATTATTCACCCCTCCACTTT
TRBJ2-7,few,TRBV27,TRBD1,CASSLAGQGSSYEQYF,TGTGCCAGCAGTTTAGCGGGACAGGGGAGTTCCTACGAGCAGTACTTC
TRBJ1-2,NA,TRBV12-3/TRBV12-4,TRBD1,CASSSGQLARTF,TGTGCCAGCAGTTCGGGACAGCTGGCTAGAACCTTC
TRBJ2-2,NA,TRBV9,NA,CASSVEAPKGLFF,TGTGCCAGCAGCGTAGAGGCCCCTAAGGGCCTGTTTTTT
TRBJ2-5,many,TRBV10-3,TRBD2,CAISESTSGGIQETQYF,TGTGCCATCAGTGAGTCGACGTCGGGGGGGATACAAGAGACCCAGTACTTC
TRBJ2-5,few,TRBV10-3,NA,CAISEGKQSQETQYF,TGTGCCATCAGTGAAGGGAAACAGTCCCAAGAGACCCAGTACTTC
TRBJ1-1,few,TRBV5-5,NA,CASTLGWGSGTEAFF,TGTGCCAGCACCCTGGGGTGGGGGAGTGGAACTGAAGCTTTCTTT
TRBJ2-2,NA,TRBV5-6,NA,CASSLMGPWDAGELFF,TGTGCCAGCAGCTTGATGGGGCCGTGGGACGCCGGGGAGCTGTTTTTT
TRBJ1-2,few,TRBV18,NA,CASSPLVNYGYTF,TGTGCCAGCTCACCATTAGTTAACTATGGCTACACCTTC
TRBJ2-7,NA,TRBV5-1,NA,CASTLNPDRPTYEQYF,TGCGCCAGCACGTTAAACCCCGACCGCCCCACCTACGAGCAGTACTTC
TRBJ2-6,NA,TRBV19,NA,CASTGSPSGANVLTF,TGTGCCAGTACCGGGTCGCCCTCTGGGGCCAACGTCCTGACTTTC
TRBJ2-7,few,TRBV5-8,TRBD2,CASSPTRTSGRYEQYF,TGTGCCAGCAGCCCTACTCGGACTAGCGGGAGATACGAGCAGTACTTC
TRBJ2-2,few,TRBV27,TRBD2,CASSSFLSGANTGELFF,TGTGCCAGCAGTTCCTTCCTTAGCGGGGCCAACACCGGGGAGCTGTTTTTT
TRBJ2-7,few,TRBV4-1,NA,CASSQGSGSEQYF,TGCGCCAGCAGCCAAGGATCAGGATCTGAGCAGTACTTC
TRBJ2-1,NA,TRBV6-4,NA,CASSLATGTHNEQFF,TGTGCCAGCAGCCTAGCGACCGGGACGCACAATGAGCAGTTCTTC
TRBJ2-7,few,TRBV11-3,TRBD2,CASSWGLAGDDQLYEQYF,TGTGCCAGCAGCTGGGGACTAGCGGGAGATGATCAACTTTACGAGCAGTACTTC
TRBJ1-1,few,TRBV7-9,NA,CASSLEWGTEAFF,TGTGCCAGCAGCTTAGAATGGGGCACTGAAGCTTTCTTT